This T cell receptor beta chain derives from a study of regulatory T cells in long-lasting Graves disease. This clonotype was counted a few times. Germline lookup yields CDR1 LNHDA and CDR2 SQIVND (reference sequence). V lost 5 bases to trimming and J lost 4 bases; unmatched junction nucleotides: 10. The CDR3 has 16 residues. Time point: newly diagnosed GD, antithyroid drugs for less than 3 months. After RNA was extracted from PBMCs, the TCR library was made from it. According to the study, TCR beta libraries were built with iRepertoire HTBI primers and CDR3-region Arm-PCR. TCRdb redid the calling of the multiplex PCR reads with MiXCR, one entry per CDR3 protein. In the table there are about 440,000 distinct CDR3 sequences, roughly 15% of which are singletons. The sample also formed part of further work on T cells in Graves' hyperthyroidism and ophthalmopathy.

Sequencing was performed on peripheral blood mononuclear cells (PBMCs), taken at new diagnosis, from a patient treated with antithyroid drugs. The receptor's source is a young woman with Graves disease. The chain recombines TRBV19 with TRBJ1-2, with TRBD1 identical over 10 bases. CDR3 loop: CASSPGTGDLGYGYTF. The DNA of the CDR3 is TGTGCCAGTAGTCCCGGGACAGGGGATCTCGGCTATGGCTACACCTTC.